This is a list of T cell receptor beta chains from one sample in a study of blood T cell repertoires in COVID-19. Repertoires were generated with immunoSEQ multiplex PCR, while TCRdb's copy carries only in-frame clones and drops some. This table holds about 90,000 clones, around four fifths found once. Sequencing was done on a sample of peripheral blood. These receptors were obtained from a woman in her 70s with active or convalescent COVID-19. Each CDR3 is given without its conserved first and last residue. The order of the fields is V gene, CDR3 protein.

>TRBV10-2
ASGGTGDTDTQY
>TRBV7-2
ASSLGLAGGRSYNEQF
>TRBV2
ASSNIMNTEAF
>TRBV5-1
ASSLAQGVGGYT
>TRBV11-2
ASSFGGARETQY
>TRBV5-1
ASSLWGREGTEAF
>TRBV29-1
SVLTTGNEKLF
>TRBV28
ASSPAGGTNQPQH
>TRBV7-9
ASSRGQEHYGYT
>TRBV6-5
ASQAGGRGTDTQY
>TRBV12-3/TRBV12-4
ASSFSTVGYT
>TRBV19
ASRFLVVETQY
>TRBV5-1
ASSLDGDYGYT
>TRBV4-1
ASSQGVAQGAGNTIY
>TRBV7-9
ASSFLRNTGELF
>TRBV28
ASSSTPSGGLD
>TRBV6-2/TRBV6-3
ASSRTALGADTQY
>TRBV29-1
SVDEFGTGIDTIY
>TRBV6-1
ASSEMETRNQPQH
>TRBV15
ASSRDRATDTQY
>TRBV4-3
ASSQDWFRQADYEQY
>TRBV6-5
ASGPRPNTEAF
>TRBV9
ASSRGHSSSYEQY
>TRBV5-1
ASSWSGGAGGEQF
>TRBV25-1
ASSNRDRVHGYT
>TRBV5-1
ASSSSGGAQETQY
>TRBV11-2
ASSSRDRGHSPLH
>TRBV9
ASSVGGSGGYT
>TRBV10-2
ASSYPGQGSWEQY
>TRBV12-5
ASGLAKQGPALYGYT
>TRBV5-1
ASSVSGTGKETQY
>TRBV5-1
ASSLSGVGNTIY
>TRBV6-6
ASSRQGQGYGYT
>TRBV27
ASTVTGGSNEQF
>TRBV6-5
ASRNRASNEKLF
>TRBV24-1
ATSQGGSANTEAF
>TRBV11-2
ASSLGNTNYGYT
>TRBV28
ASIRQSTDTQY
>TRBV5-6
ASSLVGSNQPQH
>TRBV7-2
ASSPGGAGSYEQY